These 2 T cell receptor beta chains were sequenced from one sample in a study of shared clonotypes between healthy human individuals. Measured with immunoSEQ multiplex PCR; TCRdb has only the in-frame clones, and not every one. The profile shows roughly 2.5 million clones, just over 90% of them singletons. Sequences were obtained from naive CD4+ T cells sorted from blood. Subset given: CD45RA+ positively selected. These receptors came from a man between 18 and 35 years old in good health.

The chain uses TRBV7-2 and TRBJ2-7; 9 nucleotides line up with TRBD2. This CDR3 has 15 residues. Trimming took 5 bases from V and 0 from J; bases not matched to a gene: 5. Germline CDR1 reads SGHTA; CDR2 reads FQGNSA. DNA for the CDR3: TGTGCCAGCAGCCAACGCGGGGGGGGCTCCTACGAGCAGTACTTC. This encodes CASSQRGGGSYEQYF.

The chain couples TRBV6-6 to TRBJ2-3, with D perhaps matching TRBD1 (6 bases). The CDR3 length is 15 residues. Trimming stripped 2 bases from V and 5 bases from J, with 14 bases between. The germline CDR1 and CDR2 sequences are MNHNY and SVGAGI (reference sequence). Written as DNA, the CDR3 is TGTGCCAGCAGTTACGTTGCCAGGGGCCGAGATACGCAGTATTTT. It is translated as CASSYVARGRDTQYF.